The 13 T cell receptor beta chains reported below all come from one sample, sequenced in a study of blood T cell repertoires in COVID-19. Sequencing was performed with immunoSEQ multiplex PCR; in TCRdb, only in-frame clones are kept and a portion is missing. The data show fewer than 90,000 clones, roughly 85% seen once. The material sequenced was peripheral blood. The receptor source for this set is a young man with acute or convalescent COVID-19.

The chain links TRBV2 to TRBJ2-1; 8 bases are shared with TRBD1. CDR3 length: 13 amino acids. Germline assignment: CDR1 SNHLY and CDR2 FYNNEI. The V and J ends lost 8 bases and 7 bases, in that order; junction bases with no gene match: 7. The CDR3 loop is CASSGGNGNEQFF. The DNA of the CDR3 is TGTGCCAGCTCAGGGGGCAACGGGAATGAGCAGTTCTTC.

V and J are TRBV18 and TRBJ2-3; 9 positions agree with TRBD2. Per the germline V gene, CDR1 is KGHSH and CDR2 is LQKENI. CDR3 length: 14 amino acids. V was clipped by 6 bases and J by 0 bases; unmatched bases: 1. The CDR3 DNA reads TGTGCCAGCTCTACTAGCGGGAGCACAGATACGCAGTATTTT. Translating it yields CASSTSGSTDTQYF.

The V gene is TRBV12-3 or TRBV12-4, the J gene TRBJ1-6; TRBD1 agrees at 8 bases. The CDR3 runs to 13 residues. With V trimmed by 4 bases and J by 8 bases, 1 base remained unmatched. CDR3 DNA sequence: TGTGCCAGCAGTTCGGACAGGGATTCACCCCTCCACTTT. Protein: CASSSDRDSPLHF.

The CDR3 DNA sequence: TGTGCCACCAGCAGAGTACGGGGGTCGGGAAACATTCAGTACTTC. It is translated as CATSRVRGSGNIQYF. This chain links TRBV15 with TRBJ2-4; TRBD2 is a possible D gene (6 bases). Germline values: CDR1 LNHNV, CDR2 YYDKDF (reference sequence). V was trimmed by 1 base and J by 6 bases, leaving 13 bases between them. The CDR3 contains 15 residues.

The V gene is TRBV5-1, the J gene TRBJ2-4, with D uncertain. Trimming removed 0 bases at V and 0 bases at J, with 4 bases between. CDR1 is SGHRS, CDR2 YFSETQ, per germline. The CDR3 runs to 14 residues. The CDR3 is CASSLELAKNIQYF. CDR3 DNA sequence: TGCGCCAGCAGCTTGGAGCTAGCCAAAAACATTCAGTACTTC.

The gene calls are TRBV30 and TRBJ1-2, with D tentatively TRBD1 (5 bases). The CDR3 runs 13 residues. Germline values: CDR1 GTSNPN, CDR2 SVGIG (reference sequence). Trimming pared 2 bases from V and 7 bases from J, leaving 14 bases between. CDR3 region: CAWSIGEGFGYTF. The CDR3 coding sequence is TGTGCCTGGAGTATAGGGGAGGGATTTGGCTACACCTTC.

The chain carries TRBV11-1 and TRBJ2-7; TRBD1 might be the D (6 bases). Germline lookup yields CDR1 SGHAT and CDR2 FQDESV (reference sequence). This CDR3 region has 15 residues. V gave up 4 bases and J gave up 1 base, with 14 bases separating them. CDR3 DNA: TGTGCCAGCAGCTACGTGACAGGAGTTTCCTACGAGCAGTACTTC. Its protein product is CASSYVTGVSYEQYF.

The chain combines TRBV7-2 with TRBJ2-1; the D gene is possibly TRBD2 (7 bases). Trimming removed 5 bases from V and 1 base from J, with 15 bases in between. CDR1 is SGHTA and CDR2 is FQGNSA in the germline V gene. This CDR3 is 16 amino acids long. The DNA for the CDR3 is TGTGCCAGCAGCCGTACCGGGGGGCAATCCTACAATGAGCAGTTCTTC. As protein: CASSRTGGQSYNEQFF.

The J gene is TRBJ2-1, the V gene TRBV7-9; 7 bases agree with TRBD1. The J segment lost 5 bases and the V segment lost 6 bases, leaving 10 bases of the junction unmatched. This CDR3 is built from 15 residues. Germline V gene sequence: CDR1 SEHNR, CDR2 FQNEAQ (reference sequence). Here the CDR3 reads CASSTIQGTHNEQFF. The CDR3 coding sequence is TGTGCCAGCAGTACCATACAGGGGACGCACAATGAGCAGTTCTTC.

V and J are TRBV14 and TRBJ1-1, with D unclear. The germline gives CDR1 SGHDN, CDR2 FVKESK. Trimming cost V 3 bases and J 5 bases, with 10 bases left between them. This CDR3 contains 13 residues. The CDR3: CASSQGMVTEAFF. CDR3 coding DNA: TGTGCCAGCAGCCAGGGCATGGTTACTGAAGCTTTCTTT.

The V and J genes are TRBV28 and TRBJ1-2; D not certain. The germline CDR1 and CDR2 sequences are MDHEN and SYDVKM. V lost 6 bases and J 3 bases, leaving 11 bases between the germline ends. This CDR3 contains 13 residues. The CDR3 loop reads CASRSGVDYGYTF. DNA of the CDR3: TGTGCCAGCAGATCCGGGGTGGACTATGGCTACACCTTC.

V gene TRBV10-3 combines with J gene TRBJ1-1; D call uncertain. Germline assignment: CDR1 ENHRY and CDR2 SYGVKD. The V gene lost 1 base and the J gene lost 0 bases, with 6 bases spanning the gap. The CDR3 is made up of 14 amino acids. CDR3 in amino acids: CAISEYRLNTEAFF. CDR3 bases: TGTGCCATCAGTGAGTATCGTCTGAACACTGAAGCTTTCTTT.

The V gene is TRBV28, the J gene TRBJ2-7, with D perhaps TRBD2 (5 bases). V gave up 6 bases and J gave up 6 bases, with 21 bases separating them. The CDR3 spans 15 residues. Germline CDR1 and CDR2: MDHEN and SYDVKM. The CDR3 region is CASRAWRAESSEQYF. The CDR3 coding sequence is TGTGCCAGCAGGGCCTGGCGGGCGGAGTCTAGCGAGCAGTACTTC.